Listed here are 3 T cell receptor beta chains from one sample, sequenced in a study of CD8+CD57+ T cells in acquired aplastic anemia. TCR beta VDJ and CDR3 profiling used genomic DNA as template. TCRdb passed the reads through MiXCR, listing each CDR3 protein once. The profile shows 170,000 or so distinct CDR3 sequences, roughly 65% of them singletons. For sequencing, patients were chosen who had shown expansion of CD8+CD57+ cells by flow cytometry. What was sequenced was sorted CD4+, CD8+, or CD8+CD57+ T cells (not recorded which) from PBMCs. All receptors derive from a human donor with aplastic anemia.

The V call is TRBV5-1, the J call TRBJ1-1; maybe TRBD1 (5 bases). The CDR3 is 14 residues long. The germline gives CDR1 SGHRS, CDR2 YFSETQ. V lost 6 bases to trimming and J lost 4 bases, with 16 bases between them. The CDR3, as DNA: TGCGCCAGCAACCAGGGCTGGGAGGGCACTGAAGCTTTCTTT. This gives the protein CASNQGWEGTEAFF.

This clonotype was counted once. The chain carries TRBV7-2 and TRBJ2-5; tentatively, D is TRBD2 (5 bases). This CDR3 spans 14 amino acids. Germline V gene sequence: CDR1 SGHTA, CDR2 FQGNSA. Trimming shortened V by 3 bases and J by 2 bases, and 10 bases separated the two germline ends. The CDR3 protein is CASSFARDQETQYF. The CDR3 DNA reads TGTGCCAGCAGCTTTGCCCGGGATCAAGAGACCCAGTACTTC. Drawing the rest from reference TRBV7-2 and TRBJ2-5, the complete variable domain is GAGVSQSPSNKVTEKGKDVELRCDPISGHTALYWYRQSLGQGLEFLIYFQGNSAPDKSGLPSDRFSAERTGGSVSTLTIQRTQQEDSAVYLCASSFARDQETQYFGPGTRLLVL.

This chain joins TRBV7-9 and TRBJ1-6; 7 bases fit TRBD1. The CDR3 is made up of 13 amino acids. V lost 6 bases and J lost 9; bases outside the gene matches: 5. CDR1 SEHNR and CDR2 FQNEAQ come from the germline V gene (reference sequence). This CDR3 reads CASSRGTASPLHF. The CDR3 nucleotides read TGTGCCAGCAGTCGCGGGACAGCTTCACCCCTCCACTTT.